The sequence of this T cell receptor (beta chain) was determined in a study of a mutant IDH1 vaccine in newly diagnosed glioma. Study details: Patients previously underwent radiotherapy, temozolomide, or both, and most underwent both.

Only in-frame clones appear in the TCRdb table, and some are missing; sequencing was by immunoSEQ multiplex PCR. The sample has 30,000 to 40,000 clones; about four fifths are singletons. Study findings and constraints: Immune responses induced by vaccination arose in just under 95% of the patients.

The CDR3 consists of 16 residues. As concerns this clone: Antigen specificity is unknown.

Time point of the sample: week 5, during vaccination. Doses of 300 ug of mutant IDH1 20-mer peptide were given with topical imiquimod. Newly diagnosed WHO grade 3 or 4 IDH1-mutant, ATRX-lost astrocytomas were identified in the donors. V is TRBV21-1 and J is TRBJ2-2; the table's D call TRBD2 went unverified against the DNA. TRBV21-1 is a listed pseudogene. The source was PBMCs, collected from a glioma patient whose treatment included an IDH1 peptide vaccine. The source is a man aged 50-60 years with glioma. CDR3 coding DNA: TGTGCCAGCAGCAAAGCCCTCGGGGAGAGCACCGGGGAGCTGTTTTTT. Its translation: CASSKALGESTGELFF.